What follows are 24 T cell receptor beta chains derived from one specimen sequenced in a study of blood T cell repertoires in COVID-19. Sequencing was performed with immunoSEQ multiplex PCR; in TCRdb, only in-frame clones are kept and a portion is missing. Among hundreds of thousands of clones, roughly 87% were seen once, and the ten largest hold 0.8% to 1%. Sequenced input: PBMCs or T cells enriched from blood (not recorded which). Receptor source: a woman between 25 and 40 years old who had recovered from COVID-19.

J is TRBJ2-1 and V is TRBV9; 12 positions match TRBD2. CDR3 length: 19 residues. The ends lost 1 base at V and 7 bases at J; junction bases unmatched: 15. The germline gives CDR1 SGDLS, CDR2 YYNGEE. CDR3 sequence: CASSVRSLAGGPSLNEQFF. The CDR3 nucleotides read TGTGCCAGCAGCGTAAGGAGTCTAGCGGGGGGGCCTTCTTTGAATGAGCAGTTCTTC.

The chain has TRBV19 and TRBJ2-2, with TRBD1 matching 8 bases. Germline V CDR1 and CDR2: LNHDA, SQIVND (reference sequence). The CDR3 extends over 14 amino acids. J gave up 5 bases and V 3 bases, and 2 bases lay outside the gene matches. This chain's CDR3 is CASSITGGTGELFF. The CDR3 DNA reads TGTGCCAGTAGTATTACAGGGGGAACCGGGGAGCTGTTTTTT.

Concerning this clone: The junction departs from the called germline gene at one end, perhaps through a read error. The J gene is TRBJ2-7, the V gene TRBV6-1; tentatively, D is TRBD1 (6 bases). The CDR3 loop spans 11 amino acids. The germline gives CDR1 MNHNS, CDR2 SASEGT. In DNA, the CDR3 is TGTGCCAGCAGTGAAGTGGACAGCGTCACCTTC. Translating gives CASSEVDSVTF.

This clone was recorded once. The chain joins TRBV3-1 (or the pseudogene TRBV3-2) to TRBJ2-5; tentative D call: TRBD1 (6 bases). The V end lost 0 bases, the J end lost 1 base, and 12 bases lay between the germline ends. The CDR3 totals 16 residues. CDR1 is LGHDT and CDR2 is YNNKEL in the germline V gene (reference sequence). DNA for the CDR3: TGTGCCAGCAGCCAAGAATCTCGGACAGTCCAAGAGACCCAGTACTTC. It translates to CASSQESRTVQETQYF.

This chain joins TRBV10-3 and TRBJ2-5; possible D gene TRBD2, 7 bases. The CDR3 has 18 amino acids. V lost 6 bases and J 2 bases, leaving 25 bases between the germline ends. Germline V gene sequence: CDR1 ENHRY, CDR2 SYGVKD. The CDR3 sequence: CAIRGDAGERLAQETQYF. The CDR3 nucleotides read TGTGCCATCAGAGGGGATGCAGGGGAAAGACTAGCACAAGAGACCCAGTACTTC.

The V gene is TRBV6-1, the J gene TRBJ2-5; 8 nucleotides match TRBD2. The V and J ends lost 7 bases and 3 bases, in that order; junction bases with no gene match: 10. Germline V gene sequence: CDR1 MNHNS, CDR2 SASEGT. This CDR3 contains 15 residues. CDR3 amino acids: CASTHSGGRKETQYF. Written as DNA, the CDR3 is TGTGCCAGCACCCACAGCGGGGGTAGGAAAGAGACCCAGTACTTC.

The CDR3 nucleotides read TGTGCCAGCAGTACAGGGAGGAACACTGAAGCTTTCTTT. Residues: CASSTGRNTEAFF. J is TRBJ1-1 and V is TRBV7-3; possibly TRBD1 for D (6 bases). The CDR3 spans 13 residues. Germline V gives CDR1 SGHTA, CDR2 FQGTGA. The V end lost 6 bases, the J end lost 1 base, and 9 bases lay between the germline ends.

There are a few counts of this clone. This chain uses TRBV10-3 with TRBJ2-7; 12 bases are a match to TRBD2. Germline lookup yields CDR1 ENHRY and CDR2 SYGVKD. The junction had 20 bases not matched to a gene; V was cut back by 5 bases and J by 0 bases. The CDR3 extends over 21 amino acids. In DNA, the CDR3 is TGTGCCATCAGTCCTACAGGGGCCGGGACTAGCGGGTTTTCAAGCTCCTACGAGCAGTACTTC. It codes for CAISPTGAGTSGFSSSYEQYF.

This chain links TRBV19 with TRBJ2-1, with TRBD2 matching over 12 bases. The CDR3 length is 16 residues. CDR1 is LNHDA, CDR2 SQIVND, per germline (reference sequence). V lost 6 bases, J lost 3 bases, and 6 bases stayed unmatched. CDR3 protein: CASSGLAGSLYNEQFF. CDR3 DNA sequence: TGTGCCAGTAGCGGACTAGCGGGGAGCCTCTACAATGAGCAGTTCTTC.

The rearrangement joins TRBV28 to TRBJ1-2, with D uncertain. Trimming cost V 4 bases and J 7 bases, with 10 bases left between them. Germline values: CDR1 MDHEN, CDR2 SYDVKM. There are 12 residues in the CDR3. The CDR3 DNA is TGTGCCAGCAGTTCAGCAGGTTCTGGCTACACCTTC. It encodes CASSSAGSGYTF.

J is TRBJ2-1 and V is TRBV6-5; TRBD2 is a possible D gene (5 bases). CDR3 length equals 15 residues. V was pared by 6 bases and J by 6 bases, with 18 bases between. CDR1 and CDR2 (germline): MNHEY, SVGAGI. The CDR3 sequence is CASRLPGLTSNEQFF. The CDR3, as DNA: TGTGCCAGCAGACTACCGGGATTAACATCCAATGAGCAGTTCTTC.

The rearrangement uses TRBV9 and TRBJ1-1, with unresolved D. Deletions cut 0 bases from V and 0 bases from J, with 12 bases between. The CDR3 extends over 16 amino acids. CDR1 and CDR2 from the germline V gene are SGDLS and YYNGEE. The CDR3 is CASSVEAAFLNTEAFF. In DNA, the CDR3 is TGTGCCAGCAGCGTAGAAGCCGCCTTCTTGAACACTGAAGCTTTCTTT.

The chain joins TRBV4-1 to TRBJ1-2; D may be TRBD1 (5 bases). Trimming stripped 4 bases from V and 4 bases from J, with 16 bases between. This CDR3 is 15 amino acids long. Germline V gene lookup returns CDR1 MGHRA and CDR2 YSYEKL. The CDR3, as DNA: TGCGCCAGCAGCCCCGGACGGGGGTCCCTCTATGGCTACACCTTC. Protein sequence: CASSPGRGSLYGYTF.

The chain couples TRBV5-1 to TRBJ1-6; 8 bases align to TRBD1. The V gene's germline CDR1 is SGHRS and CDR2 YFSETQ. Losses at the gene ends were 4 bases for V and 9 bases for J; bases not matched to a gene: 9. The CDR3 is 15 amino acids. The CDR3 DNA reads as TGCGCCAGCAGCCACGGACAGGGATTAGGTTCACCCCTCCACTTT. It specifies CASSHGQGLGSPLHF.

The chain has TRBV18 and TRBJ2-1, with 7 positions matching TRBD2. Germline assignment: CDR1 KGHSH and CDR2 LQKENI. With 4 bases clipped from V and 4 bases from J, the junction kept 13 bases outside the gene matches. The CDR3 is 17 amino acids. This CDR3 reads CASSRYWDYSSYNEQFF. CDR3 in DNA: TGTGCCAGCTCACGCTACTGGGACTATTCCTCTTACAATGAGCAGTTCTTC.

The J gene is TRBJ1-2, the V gene TRBV13, with 7 bases identical to TRBD1. The V segment lost 8 bases and the J segment 7 bases; nucleotides outside the gene matches: 10. CDR3 length equals 13 residues. Per germline, CDR1 PRHDT and CDR2 FYEKMQ (reference sequence). Written as DNA, the CDR3 is TGTGCCAGCGGACAGACAGGGCATGGTGGCTACACCTTC. This gives the protein CASGQTGHGGYTF.

The rearrangement links TRBV5-6 to TRBJ1-4, with TRBD1 matching over 7 bases. V shed 4 bases and J 5 bases; nucleotides not matched to a gene: 5. The CDR3 consists of 14 residues. CDR1 is SGHDT, CDR2 YYEEEE, per germline. CDR3 loop: CASSPGQNNEKLFF. Here the CDR3 DNA reads TGTGCCAGCAGCCCGGGACAGAACAATGAAAAACTGTTTTTT.

The J gene is TRBJ2-3, the V gene TRBV2, with TRBD2 as a possible D gene (5 bases). The CDR3 extends over 12 amino acids. Germline CDR1 reads SNHLY; CDR2 reads FYNNEI. Between the trimmed V and J ends, which lost 10 bases and 0 bases, there was a span of 8 bases. CDR3 residues: CATRRSTDTQYF. The CDR3, as DNA: TGTGCCACCCGGAGGAGCACAGATACGCAGTATTTT.

The CDR3 sequence is CATNKLAGDNEQFF. In DNA, the CDR3 is TGTGCCACTAACAAACTAGCGGGAGACAATGAGCAGTTCTTC. The gene calls are TRBV28 and TRBJ2-1; 11 bases map to TRBD2. The V and J ends lost 10 bases and 5 bases, in that order; junction bases with no gene match: 7. This CDR3 spans 14 amino acids. From germline, CDR1 is MDHEN and CDR2 SYDVKM.

The chain links TRBV7-3 to TRBJ1-2, with 8 bases identical to TRBD1. V shed 5 bases, J shed 3 bases, and the junction held 2 bases outside the gene matches. Germline V CDR1 and CDR2: SGHTA, FQGTGA. The length of the CDR3 is 13 residues. The CDR3 DNA sequence: TGTGCCAGCAGCCTGGGACAGGACTATGGCTACACCTTC. This sequence encodes CASSLGQDYGYTF.

The gene calls are TRBV4-3 and TRBJ1-1, with unresolved D. Germline CDR1 LGHNA, CDR2 YSLEER. This CDR3 is 13 amino acids long. V was clipped by 4 bases and J by 0 bases, with 6 bases between them. The CDR3 sequence is CASSPQMNTEAFF. The CDR3 DNA is TGCGCCAGCAGCCCGCAGATGAACACTGAAGCTTTCTTT.

Here the CDR3 DNA reads TGTGCCAGCAGGGAACAGGGGGCCGGTAGCAATCAGCCCCAGCATTTT. Protein product: CASREQGAGSNQPQHF. The V gene is TRBV6-1, the J gene TRBJ1-5, with 9 bases lining up with TRBD1. Germline CDR1 is MNHNS and CDR2 is SASEGT. With V trimmed by 6 bases and J by 0 bases, 6 bases remained unmatched. The CDR3 has 16 residues.

This chain connects TRBV3-1 (or the pseudogene TRBV3-2) to TRBJ2-5; a possible D gene is TRBD1 (5 bases). V was cut by 1 base and J by 7 bases, with 10 bases left in between. The CDR3 has 13 amino acids. Per germline, CDR1 LGHDT and CDR2 YNNKEL (reference sequence). CDR3: CASSQVDTGTQYF. The CDR3 DNA reads as TGTGCCAGCAGCCAAGTGGACACTGGGACCCAGTACTTC.

The V call is TRBV5-1, the J call TRBJ2-3; D not resolved. Trimming left V 2 bases short and J 5 bases short, with 6 bases between. Germline V CDR1 and CDR2: SGHRS, YFSETQ. This CDR3 comprises 12 residues. The CDR3 loop reads CASSFTGDTQYF. The CDR3 DNA sequence: TGCGCCAGCAGCTTCACTGGAGATACGCAGTATTTT.